This TCR beta chain was found in a study of graft-versus-host responses after intestinal transplantation. Across the whole study: All recipients were given anti-thymocyte globulin induction, and tacrolimus and steroids were then administered for about three years.

Germline V gene lookup returns CDR1 MDHEN and CDR2 SYDVKM. With 7 bases clipped from V and 5 bases from J, the junction kept 11 bases outside the gene matches. The CDR3 spans 16 residues. Generated by immunoSEQ multiplex PCR, the TCRdb table keeps only in-frame clones and is missing some. The sample comprises about 120,000 clones, less than 95% of which are singletons, and about 0.18% rests with the top ten. Comments on this clone: Its cognate antigen is unknown.

The chain carries TRBV28 and TRBJ1-2, with 12 nucleotides matching TRBD1. The sample was unstimulated CD4+ T cells sorted from spleen or lymph node cells, taken before intestinal transplant. The receptor was derived from a human donor who received an intestinal transplant. CDR3 coding DNA: TGTGCCAGCACCGGGGACAGGGGGCTGTTGGGATATGGCTACACCTTC. Encoded protein: CASTGDRGLLGYGYTF.